This record concerns one TCR beta chain sequence. This specimen belongs to a study of blood T cell repertoires in COVID-19. As for the study in general: Italy, Spain and the United States were the sources of the convalescent and acute COVID-19 samples. T cells, B-cell-depleted T cells, or PBMCs supplied cDNA or gDNA.

Per germline, CDR1 LNHDA and CDR2 SQIVND (reference sequence). This CDR3 has 14 residues. Trimming took 7 bases from V and 3 from J; bases not matched to a gene: 6. Original processing notes: From reference gene primer amplification, estimates of nucleated cell counts were derived. This table comes from immunoSEQ multiplex PCR, and its TCRdb copy is limited to in-frame clones, with some not included. V and J calls and clone size are given by that table; D and trimming were obtained from the DNA. This sample has tens of thousands of clones, with just over 85% found just once. The TCR comes from a human donor in a cohort sampled during active COVID-19. The specimen was peripheral blood. The chain recombines TRBV19 with TRBJ1-3; TRBD1 matches at 7 bases. The CDR3 DNA sequence: TGTGCCAGTATAAAGGGGGCGAATGGAAACACCATATATTTT. It translates to CASIKGANGNTIYF. The full variable domain, with the rest looked up from reference TRBV19 and TRBJ1-3, is DGGITQSPKYLFRKEGQNVTLSCEQNLNHDAMYWYRQDPGQGLRLIYYSQIVNDFQKGDIAEGYSVSREKKESFPLTVTSAQKNPTAFYLCASIKGANGNTIYFGEGSWLTVV.